The 9 T cell receptor beta chains reported below all come from one sample, sequenced in a study of blood T cell repertoires in COVID-19. TCRdb keeps only in-frame clones here, not all; method: immunoSEQ multiplex PCR. The table includes a few hundred thousand clones, 84% detected once. Sequencing was carried out using peripheral blood. Receptor source: a human donor in a cohort sampled during active COVID-19.

This chain joins TRBV9 and TRBJ1-3; tentatively, D is TRBD1 (5 bases). CDR3 length: 16 residues. V lost 3 bases, J lost 0 bases, and 13 bases lay in between. CDR1 SGDLS and CDR2 YYNGEE come from the germline V gene. As DNA, the CDR3 is TGTGCCAGCAGCGCCGGGGCGGGGTCCTCTGGAAACACCATATATTTT. It specifies CASSAGAGSSGNTIYF.

This chain joins TRBV4-3 and TRBJ1-2; 9 bases map to TRBD1. The V gene end was trimmed by 4 bases and the J gene end by 4 bases; junction bases not matched to a gene: 7. This CDR3 comprises 15 residues. Germline CDR1 is LGHNA and CDR2 is YSLEER. In nucleotides, the CDR3 is TGCGCCAGCAGCCGAACACAGGGGGCCGTCTATGGCTACACCTTC. It translates to CASSRTQGAVYGYTF.

CDR3: CASSLTGGVYGYTF. CDR3 nucleotide sequence: TGTGCCAGCAGTTTGACAGGGGGGGTTTATGGCTACACCTTC. The chain joins TRBV27 to TRBJ1-2; TRBD1 aligns across 9 bases. CDR1 and CDR2 (germline): MNHEY, SMNVEV (reference sequence). With V trimmed by 3 bases and J by 5 bases, 4 bases remained unmatched. The CDR3 totals 14 residues.

This clone was counted only a few times. The chain carries TRBV12-3 or TRBV12-4 and TRBJ1-2, with D unclear. The CDR3 is 13 amino acids. V shed 3 bases and J shed 4 bases, with 9 bases lying between them. The chain's CDR3 is CASSFNSGYGYTF. DNA for the CDR3: TGTGCCAGCAGTTTCAATAGCGGCTATGGCTACACCTTC.

This clone was seen just once. The rearrangement joins TRBV5-1 to TRBJ2-3; unclear D gene. From germline, CDR1 is SGHRS and CDR2 YFSETQ. The V and J ends lost 0 bases and 0 bases respectively, with 8 bases between them. The CDR3 is 15 amino acids. The CDR3 sequence is CASSLVVTSTDTQYF. The CDR3 coding sequence is TGCGCCAGCAGCTTGGTGGTGACTAGCACAGATACGCAGTATTTT. Combining the CDR3 with reference TRBV5-1 and TRBJ2-3 gives the whole variable domain KAGVTQTPRYLIKTRGQQVTLSCSPISGHRSVSWYQQTPGQGLQFLFEYFSETQRNKGNFPGRFSGRQFSNSRSEMNVSTLELGDSALYLCASSLVVTSTDTQYFGPGTRLTVL.

The chain combines TRBV19 with TRBJ1-5, with D uncertain. V lost 3 bases and J lost 0, with 24 bases in between. The CDR3 contains 20 residues. Germline CDR1 reads LNHDA; CDR2 reads SQIVND (reference sequence). CDR3 in DNA: TGTGCCAGTAGTATGTCTTATGGGTTGGGGTGGAGGGTTAGCAATCAGCCCCAGCATTTT. It is translated as CASSMSYGLGWRVSNQPQHF.

V is TRBV29-1 and J is TRBJ2-2, with D unresolved. V was pared by 6 bases and J by 8 bases, with 10 bases between. The CDR3 loop spans 11 amino acids. Germline-derived CDR1 and CDR2 are SQVTM and ANQGSEA. The DNA of the CDR3 is TGCAGCGTGAGGCGTGGAGGGGAGCTGTTTTTT. Its protein is CSVRRGGELFF.

The chain combines TRBV7-5 with TRBJ2-7; the D segment call TRBD2 is taken from the table without a DNA check. TRBV7-5 is described as a pseudogene. The length of the CDR3 is 17 residues. The CDR3 nucleotides are TGTGCCAGAAGCTCTACACGGGAAGCGGGAGGGTCCTACGAGCAGTACTTC. Translation gives CARSSTREAGGSYEQYF.

The gene calls are TRBV5-6 and TRBJ2-1; D may be TRBD2 (6 bases). From germline, CDR1 is SGHDT and CDR2 YYEEEE. V lost 0 bases, J lost 3 bases, and 13 bases lay in between. The CDR3 covers 16 residues. This CDR3 reads CASSLEGSGIYNEQFF. CDR3 sequence (DNA): TGTGCCAGCAGCTTGGAGGGTAGCGGAATCTACAATGAGCAGTTCTTC. Supplemented by reference TRBV5-6 and TRBJ2-1, the full variable domain reads DAGVTQSPTHLIKTRGQQVTLRCSPKSGHDTVSWYQQALGQGPQFIFQYYEEEERQRGNFPDRFSGHQFPNYSSELNVNALLLGDSALYLCASSLEGSGIYNEQFFGPGTRLTVL.